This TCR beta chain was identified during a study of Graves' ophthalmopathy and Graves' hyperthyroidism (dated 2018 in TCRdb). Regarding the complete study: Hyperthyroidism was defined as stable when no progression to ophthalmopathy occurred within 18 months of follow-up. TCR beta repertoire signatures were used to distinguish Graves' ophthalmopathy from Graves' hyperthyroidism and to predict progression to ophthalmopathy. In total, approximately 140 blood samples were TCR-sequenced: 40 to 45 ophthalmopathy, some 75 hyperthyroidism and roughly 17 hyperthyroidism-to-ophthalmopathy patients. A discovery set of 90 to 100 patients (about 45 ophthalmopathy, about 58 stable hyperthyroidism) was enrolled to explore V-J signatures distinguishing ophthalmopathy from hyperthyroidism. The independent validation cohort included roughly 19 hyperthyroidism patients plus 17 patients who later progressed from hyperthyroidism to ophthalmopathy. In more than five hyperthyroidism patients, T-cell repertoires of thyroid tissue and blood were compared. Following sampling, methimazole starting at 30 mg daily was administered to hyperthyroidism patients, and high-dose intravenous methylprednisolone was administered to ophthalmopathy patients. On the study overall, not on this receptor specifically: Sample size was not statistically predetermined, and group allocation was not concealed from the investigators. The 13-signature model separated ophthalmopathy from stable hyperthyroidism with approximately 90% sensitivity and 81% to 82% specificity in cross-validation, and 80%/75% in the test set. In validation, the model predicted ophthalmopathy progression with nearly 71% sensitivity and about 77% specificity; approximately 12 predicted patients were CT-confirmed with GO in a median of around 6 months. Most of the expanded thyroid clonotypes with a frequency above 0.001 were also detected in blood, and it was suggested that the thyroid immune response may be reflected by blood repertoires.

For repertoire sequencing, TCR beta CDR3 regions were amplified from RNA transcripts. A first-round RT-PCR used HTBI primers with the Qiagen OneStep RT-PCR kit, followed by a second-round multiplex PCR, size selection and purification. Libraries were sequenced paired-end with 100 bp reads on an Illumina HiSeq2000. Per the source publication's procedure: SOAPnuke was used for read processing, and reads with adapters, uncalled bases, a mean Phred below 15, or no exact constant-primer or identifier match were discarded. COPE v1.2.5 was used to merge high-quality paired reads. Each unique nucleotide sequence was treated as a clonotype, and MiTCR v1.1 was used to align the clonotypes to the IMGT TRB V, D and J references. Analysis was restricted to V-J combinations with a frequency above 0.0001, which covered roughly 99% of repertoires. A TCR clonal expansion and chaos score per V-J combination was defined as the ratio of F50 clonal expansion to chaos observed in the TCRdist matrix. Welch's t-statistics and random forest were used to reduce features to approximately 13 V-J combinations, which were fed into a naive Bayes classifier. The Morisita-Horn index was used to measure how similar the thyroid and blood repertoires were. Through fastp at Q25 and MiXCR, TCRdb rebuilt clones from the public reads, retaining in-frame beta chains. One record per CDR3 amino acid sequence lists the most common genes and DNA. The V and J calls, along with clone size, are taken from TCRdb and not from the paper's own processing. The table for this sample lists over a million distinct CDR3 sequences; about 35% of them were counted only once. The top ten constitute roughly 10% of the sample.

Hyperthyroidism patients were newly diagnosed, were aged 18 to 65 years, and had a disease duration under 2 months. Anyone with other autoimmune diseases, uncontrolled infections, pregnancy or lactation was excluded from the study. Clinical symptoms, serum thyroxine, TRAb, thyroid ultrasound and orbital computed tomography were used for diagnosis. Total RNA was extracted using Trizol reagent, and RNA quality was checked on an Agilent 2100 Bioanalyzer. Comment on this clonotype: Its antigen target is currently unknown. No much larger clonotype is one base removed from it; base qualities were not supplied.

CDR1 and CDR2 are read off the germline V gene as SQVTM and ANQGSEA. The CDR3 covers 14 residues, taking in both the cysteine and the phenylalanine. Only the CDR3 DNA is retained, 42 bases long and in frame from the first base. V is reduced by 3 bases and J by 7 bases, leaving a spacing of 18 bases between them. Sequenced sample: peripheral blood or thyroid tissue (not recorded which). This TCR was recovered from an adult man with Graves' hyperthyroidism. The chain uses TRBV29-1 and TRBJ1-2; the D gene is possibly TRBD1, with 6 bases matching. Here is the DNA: TGCAGCGTTGATTTTCGTGGACAGTTGGTTGGCTACACCTTC. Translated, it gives CSVDFRGQLVGYTF.